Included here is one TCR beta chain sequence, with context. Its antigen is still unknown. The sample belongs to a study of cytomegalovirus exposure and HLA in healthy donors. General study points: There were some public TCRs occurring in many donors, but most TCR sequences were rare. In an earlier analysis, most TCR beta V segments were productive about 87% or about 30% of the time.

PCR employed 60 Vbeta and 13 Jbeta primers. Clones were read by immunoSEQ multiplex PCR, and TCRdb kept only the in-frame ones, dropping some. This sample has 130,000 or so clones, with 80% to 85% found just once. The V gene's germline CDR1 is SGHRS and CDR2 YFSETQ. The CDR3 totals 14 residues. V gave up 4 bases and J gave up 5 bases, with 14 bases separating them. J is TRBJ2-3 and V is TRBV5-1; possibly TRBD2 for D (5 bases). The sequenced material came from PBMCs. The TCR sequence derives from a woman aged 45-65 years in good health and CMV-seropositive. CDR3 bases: TGCGCCAGCAGCCCCATCGGTCGGGAAGATACGCAGTATTTT. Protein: CASSPIGREDTQYF.